The source of this T cell receptor (beta chain) is a study of cytomegalovirus exposure and HLA in healthy donors. The PCR was carried out with 60 Vbeta primers and 13 Jbeta primers. Libraries were prepared by immunoSEQ multiplex PCR; TCRdb keeps only in-frame clonotypes and omits some of them. The data show about 160,000 clones, with 81% seen just once and approximately 1.2% held by the top ten. The J segment lost 4 bases and the V segment lost 0 bases, leaving 0 bases of the junction unmatched. CDR3 length: 14 residues. Germline V gene data show CDR1 as LGHNA and CDR2 as YSLEER. The study's findings and limits: Trimming of TCR beta V- and J-genes showed a link, identified in a later analysis, to a missense DCLRE1C variant. Published work reported that the classifier diagnosed cytomegalovirus status with high specificity and sensitivity.

A note on this clone: Its antigen is undetermined.

While unrecorded immune exposures were likely, the donors were nominally healthy when sampled. This TCR derives from a man aged 45-60 years in good health and CMV-seropositive. The rearrangement links TRBV4-3 to TRBJ2-5, with 9 bases fitting TRBD1. Input material: PBMCs. The CDR3 DNA reads TGCGCCAGCAGCCAAGAGGACAGGGGAGAGACCCAGTACTTC. Its protein is CASSQEDRGETQYF.